This T cell receptor (beta chain) was recorded in a study of T cell responses to AZD1222 COVID-19 vaccine. With respect to this clone: Its antigen is not known.

Study conclusions and caveats: Donors, mostly white British, included more females; clonal diversity was possibly underestimated.

The method was immunoSEQ multiplex PCR; TCRdb's version includes in-frame clones alone and lacks a portion of them. This sample yields 100,000 to 120,000 clones, of which about 95% are seen a single time; 2.9% belongs to the top ten. Sample: peripheral blood, taken 28 days after the second AZD1222 dose. The TCR originated in an adult who received the AZD1222 COVID-19 vaccine.

CDR3 residues: CAWSIEQAYGYTF. The CDR3 DNA sequence: TGTGCCTGGAGTATAGAGCAGGCCTATGGCTACACCTTC. The genes are TRBV30 and TRBJ1-2; no definite D call. The CDR3 is made up of 13 amino acids. The V end was cut by 2 bases, the J end by 4 bases, with 11 bases between. CDR1 and CDR2 (germline): GTSNPN, SVGIG (reference sequence). Using reference TRBV30 and TRBJ1-2 for the parts outside the CDR3, the full variable domain is SQTIHQWPATLVQPVGSPLSLECTVEGTSNPNLYWYRQAAGRGLQLLFYSVGIGQISSEVPQNLSASRPQDRQFILSSKKLLLSDSGFYLCAWSIEQAYGYTFGSGTRLTVV.